The 28 T cell receptor beta chains below come from one sample, sequenced in a study of cytomegalovirus exposure and HLA in healthy donors. This PCR relied on a set of 60 Vbeta primers and 13 Jbeta primers. The data were produced by immunoSEQ multiplex PCR, yet TCRdb's version contains in-frame clones alone and is incomplete. The table shows 70,000 to 95,000 clones, with about four fifths occurring only once. What was sequenced was PBMCs. The receptors stem from a young woman in good health and CMV-seronegative.

The J gene is TRBJ2-1, the V gene TRBV28; D unclear. The V gene's germline CDR1 is MDHEN and CDR2 SYDVKM. V was cut by 0 bases and J by 0 bases, with 6 bases left in between. This CDR3 contains 15 residues. This CDR3 is CASSLWFNSYNEQFF. In DNA form, the CDR3 reads TGTGCCAGCAGTTTATGGTTCAACTCCTACAATGAGCAGTTCTTC.

The rearrangement uses TRBV28 and TRBJ1-2, with TRBD1 matching over 7 bases. The CDR3 has 13 amino acids. V gave up 6 bases and J gave up 4 bases; unmatched junction bases: 5. Germline CDR1 reads MDHEN; CDR2 reads SYDVKM. CDR3 sequence reads: CASSLDRAYGYTF. CDR3 sequence (DNA): TGTGCCAGCAGCCTCGACAGGGCCTATGGCTACACCTTC.

The V gene is TRBV11-1, the J gene TRBJ2-7, with 10 bases that match TRBD2. CDR3 length: 14 residues. Per the germline V gene, CDR1 is SGHAT and CDR2 is FQDESV (reference sequence). Trimming removed 0 bases from V and 7 bases from J; junction bases left unmatched: 3. The CDR3 sequence: CASSLAELAGEQYF. The DNA for the CDR3 is TGTGCCAGCAGCTTAGCGGAACTAGCGGGGGAGCAGTACTTC.

This clone has a handful of counts. The chain carries TRBV6-6 and TRBJ1-4; 8 bases are shared with TRBD1. The germline CDR1 and CDR2 sequences are MNHNY and SVGAGI (reference sequence). V was pared by 5 bases and J by 6 bases, with 8 bases of the junction left unmatched. The CDR3 runs to 15 residues. The CDR3 nucleotides are TGTGCCAGCAGTACCCGGGACAGGAGGGATGAAAAACTGTTTTTT. Translated: CASSTRDRRDEKLFF.

The CDR3 DNA sequence: TGTGCCAGCAGCCCCGGGAGGATCGGTAGTAGGAACACCGGGGAGCTGTTTTTT. Its protein product is CASSPGRIGSRNTGELFF. The chain recombines TRBV11-2 with TRBJ2-2, with 7 nucleotides matching TRBD2. Germline CDR1 reads SGHAT; CDR2 reads FQNNGV. Trimming at V came to 5 bases and at J to 1 base, leaving 13 bases not matched to a gene. The CDR3 has 18 amino acids.

The J gene is TRBJ2-5, the V gene TRBV6-1; 13 nucleotides agree with TRBD2. V gave up 1 base and J gave up 1 base; unmatched junction bases: 6. Germline V CDR1 and CDR2: MNHNS, SASEGT. This CDR3 contains 18 residues. The CDR3 is CASSEVMGTSGTQETQYF. The CDR3 DNA reads TGTGCCAGCAGTGAAGTTATGGGGACTAGCGGGACCCAAGAGACCCAGTACTTC.

The V call is TRBV29-1, the J call TRBJ2-7, with D unclear. Trimming took off 6 bases at V and 2 bases at J, with 11 bases between the two ends. The germline V gene encodes CDR1 SQVTM and CDR2 ANQGSEA. The CDR3 covers 12 residues. In nucleotides, the CDR3 is TGCAGCGTCGAGACTGGCCCCTACGAGCAGTACTTC. Its protein is CSVETGPYEQYF.

V and J are TRBV11-3 and TRBJ2-7; 7 nucleotides match TRBD2. The length of the CDR3 is 14 residues. Germline CDR1 and CDR2: SGHNT and YENEEA. V lost 4 bases and J lost 4; bases outside the gene matches: 7. DNA for the CDR3: TGTGCCAGCAGCTCGCGGGAGAACCCGTACGAGCAGTACTTC. Translation gives CASSSRENPYEQYF.

CDR3 nucleotide sequence: TGTGCCAGCAGCCAGACTGCGTCGGGGTTAGACACCATATATTTT. Translation: CASSQTASGLDTIYF. The V and J genes are TRBV5-4 and TRBJ1-3; D gene unclear. V was shortened by 4 bases and J by 8 bases, with 19 bases between the two germline ends. The CDR3 length is 15 residues. Germline CDR1 is SGHNT and CDR2 is YYREEE (reference sequence).

This chain joins TRBV7-2 and TRBJ2-7; 7 positions match TRBD2. The CDR3 loop spans 15 amino acids. CDR1 is SGHTA and CDR2 is FQGNSA in the germline V gene. V trimming: 0 bases; J trimming: 3 bases; junction bases outside the gene matches: 5. This CDR3 is CASSLARTSLYEQYF. The DNA of the CDR3 is TGTGCCAGCAGCTTAGCCCGGACTAGTCTCTACGAGCAGTACTTC.

The rearrangement joins TRBV6-1 to TRBJ1-2; maybe TRBD1 (6 bases). The CDR3 totals 12 residues. Trimming removed 2 bases at V and 8 bases at J, with 9 bases between. Per germline, CDR1 MNHNS and CDR2 SASEGT. DNA of the CDR3: TGTGCCAGCAGTGAATGGGGGCCGGGCTACACCTTC. Its protein is CASSEWGPGYTF.

The chain recombines TRBV28 with TRBJ2-2; 9 bases map to TRBD2. The trim removed 2 bases at V and 1 base at J, leaving 5 bases unmatched. The length of the CDR3 is 17 residues. CDR1 and CDR2 from the germline V gene are MDHEN and SYDVKM. The CDR3 sequence: CASSLRGSGRNTGELFF. CDR3 DNA: TGTGCCAGCAGTTTACGAGGTAGCGGGAGGAACACCGGGGAGCTGTTTTTT.

This clone has more than one count but fewer than ten. This chain joins TRBV13 and TRBJ2-1, with D uncertain. V lost 4 bases to trimming and J lost 2 bases, with 9 bases between them. Germline loops: CDR1 PRHDT, CDR2 FYEKMQ (reference sequence). The CDR3 runs to 14 residues. The CDR3 loop is CASSSTVAYNEQFF. CDR3 DNA sequence: TGTGCCAGCAGCTCCACTGTAGCCTACAATGAGCAGTTCTTC.

This clone was counted a single time. The J gene is TRBJ2-3, the V gene TRBV15, with D maybe TRBD2 (6 bases). V lost 0 bases to trimming and J lost 14 bases, with 15 bases between them. Germline V gene lookup returns CDR1 LNHNV and CDR2 YYDKDF (reference sequence). The CDR3 has 13 residues. CDR3 sequence (DNA): TGTGCCACCAGCAGAGACCTCCGGGGGAGTACGTATTTT. It yields the protein CATSRDLRGSTYF. Filled out from reference TRBV15 and TRBJ2-3, the complete variable domain reads DAMVIQNPRYQVTQFGKPVTLSCSQTLNHNVMYWYQQKSSQAPKLLFHYYDKDFNNEADTPDNFQSRRPNTSFCFLDIRSPGLGDTAMYLCATSRDLRGSTYFGPGTRLTVL.

The V and J genes are TRBV30 and TRBJ1-2; D possibly corresponds to TRBD1 (6 bases). V gave up 5 bases and J gave up 4 bases, with 17 bases separating them. The germline gives CDR1 GTSNPN, CDR2 SVGIG (reference sequence). This CDR3 is built from 14 residues. DNA for the CDR3: TGTGCCTGGCACCACAGGGCCTCAACCTATGGCTACACCTTC. Its protein product is CAWHHRASTYGYTF.

V and J are TRBV27 and TRBJ2-1, with a tentative D call TRBD2 (5 bases). Germline CDR1 is MNHEY and CDR2 is SMNVEV (reference sequence). The CDR3 is 15 residues long. V lost 0 bases and J lost 4, with 10 bases in between. The CDR3 protein is CASSLSWLAYNEQFF. The CDR3 nucleotides are TGTGCCAGCAGTTTATCCTGGCTAGCATACAATGAGCAGTTCTTC.

V gene TRBV5-1 combines with J gene TRBJ2-7; tentatively, D is TRBD1 (5 bases). V lost 2 bases and J lost 0, with 9 bases in between. The CDR3 contains 14 residues. Germline V gene lookup returns CDR1 SGHRS and CDR2 YFSETQ. CDR3 sequence: CASSFDSSSYEQYF. The CDR3 DNA reads as TGCGCCAGCAGCTTTGACAGTAGCTCCTACGAGCAGTACTTC. Full variable domain (missing parts from reference TRBV5-1 and TRBJ2-7): KAGVTQTPRYLIKTRGQQVTLSCSPISGHRSVSWYQQTPGQGLQFLFEYFSETQRNKGNFPGRFSGRQFSNSRSEMNVSTLELGDSALYLCASSFDSSSYEQYFGPGTRLTVT.

This clone was counted a single time. DNA for the CDR3: TGTGCCAGCAGTTCGATACAGGGGTTCTACGAGCAGTACTTC. The encoded protein is CASSSIQGFYEQYF. The chain combines TRBV28 with TRBJ2-7; 7 bases map to TRBD1. V shed 4 bases and J 3 bases; nucleotides not matched to a gene: 6. Germline CDR1 reads MDHEN; CDR2 reads SYDVKM. This CDR3 region has 14 residues.

J is TRBJ2-1 and V is TRBV30; TRBD1 agrees at 8 bases. This CDR3 has 14 amino acids. V gave up 5 bases and J gave up 8 bases; unmatched junction bases: 11. The V gene's germline CDR1 is GTSNPN and CDR2 SVGIG (reference sequence). CDR3 protein: CAWARQGNRDEQFF. CDR3 sequence (DNA): TGTGCCTGGGCCCGACAGGGGAACAGGGATGAGCAGTTCTTC.

This clone was counted once. The chain carries TRBV2 and TRBJ2-5; the match to TRBD1 covers 9 bases. The CDR3 is 15 residues long. Per the germline V gene, CDR1 is SNHLY and CDR2 is FYNNEI. With 3 bases clipped from V and 4 bases from J, the junction kept 6 bases outside the gene matches. As DNA, the CDR3 is TGTGCCAGCAGTGATTGGGGACAGGGCCCAGAGACCCAGTACTTC. As protein: CASSDWGQGPETQYF.

In regard to this clone: An end of the junction does not agree with germline; a read error may underlie this. Here the CDR3 DNA reads TGTTCCAGCAGCTCTCTCGGGCCGGGAGATGGGCCCCAGCATTTT. It yields the protein CSSSSLGPGDGPQHF. This chain uses TRBV7-9 with TRBJ1-5; unclear D gene. The length of the CDR3 is 15 residues. Germline lookup yields CDR1 SEHNR and CDR2 FQNEAQ (reference sequence).

CDR3 region: CASSWTSGSSYNEQFF. CDR3 nucleotides: TGCGCCAGCAGCTGGACTAGCGGGAGCTCCTACAATGAGCAGTTCTTC. This rearrangement joins TRBV5-1 to TRBJ2-1; TRBD2 matches at 13 bases. The V gene's germline CDR1 is SGHRS and CDR2 YFSETQ. Trimming at V came to 3 bases and at J to 0 bases, leaving 0 bases not matched to a gene. CDR3 size: 16 residues.

The genes are TRBV29-1 and TRBJ1-1; D may be TRBD1 (6 bases). V gave up 3 bases and J gave up 1 base, with 9 bases separating them. The CDR3 loop spans 13 amino acids. The germline V gene encodes CDR1 SQVTM and CDR2 ANQGSEA. This CDR3 is CSVDYRANTEAFF. As DNA, the CDR3 is TGCAGCGTTGATTACAGGGCGAACACTGAAGCTTTCTTT.

This clone was found once. V gene TRBV15 combines with J gene TRBJ2-7, with TRBD2 matching over 16 bases. The V segment lost 0 bases and the J segment 0 bases; nucleotides outside the gene matches: 8. The germline V gene has CDR1 LNHNV and CDR2 YYDKDF (reference sequence). The CDR3 consists of 20 residues. The CDR3 region is CATSRESPGLAGGPSYEQYF. CDR3 coding DNA: TGTGCCACCAGCAGAGAGTCCCCGGGACTAGCGGGAGGGCCCTCCTACGAGCAGTACTTC.

The chain links TRBV9 to TRBJ2-1; TRBD2 agrees at 11 bases. The CDR3 consists of 16 residues. V was clipped by 3 bases and J by 10 bases; unmatched bases: 12. Germline CDR1 reads SGDLS; CDR2 reads YYNGEE. The CDR3 DNA reads as TGTGCCAGCAGCGCCGCGACTAGCGGGAAGTTTAAGGAGCAGTTCTTC. Protein sequence: CASSAATSGKFKEQFF. Full variable domain (missing parts from reference TRBV9 and TRBJ2-1): DSGVTQTPKHLITATGQRVTLRCSPRSGDLSVYWYQQSLDQGLQFLIQYYNGEERAKGNILERFSAQQFPDLHSELNLSSLELGDSALYFCASSAATSGKFKEQFFGPGTRLTVL.

V is TRBV19 and J is TRBJ2-4; 8 nucleotides align to TRBD2. The V gene's germline CDR1 is LNHDA and CDR2 SQIVND (reference sequence). The CDR3 is made up of 15 amino acids. V shed 5 bases and J 3 bases; nucleotides not matched to a gene: 6. The CDR3 is CASSPGGPGKNIQYF. In nucleotides, the CDR3 is TGTGCCAGTAGTCCGGGGGGGCCGGGCAAAAACATTCAGTACTTC. The full variable domain, its missing parts supplied by reference TRBV19 and TRBJ2-4, is DGGITQSPKYLFRKEGQNVTLSCEQNLNHDAMYWYRQDPGQGLRLIYYSQIVNDFQKGDIAEGYSVSREKKESFPLTVTSAQKNPTAFYLCASSPGGPGKNIQYFGAGTRLSVL.

This clone was counted once. The chain combines TRBV5-6 with TRBJ2-7; TRBD2 agrees at 16 bases. From germline, CDR1 is SGHDT and CDR2 YYEEEE. CDR3 size: 16 residues. Germline trimming cut 4 bases from V and 6 bases from J; bases unmatched to any gene: 7. CDR3 in DNA: TGTGCCAGCAGCCGGGGACTAGCGGGAGGGGGGGTCGAGCAGTACTTC. Its protein is CASSRGLAGGGVEQYF.

Only a few counts were recorded for this clone. V gene TRBV28 combines with J gene TRBJ1-5; 7 bases line up with TRBD1. CDR3 length equals 17 residues. Germline CDR1 MDHEN, CDR2 SYDVKM. Trimming removed 4 bases from V and 11 bases from J; junction bases left unmatched: 20. CDR3: CASSSHSTGAADGAQHF. Here the CDR3 DNA reads TGTGCCAGCAGTTCCCACTCTACAGGGGCCGCTGACGGGGCCCAGCATTTT.